This T cell receptor (beta chain) was observed in a study of blood T cell repertoires in COVID-19. Across the study: COVID-19 samples collected from the United States, Italy and Spain covered acute and convalescent phases. Sources were T cells, B-cell-depleted T cells, or PBMCs; the material itself was cDNA or gDNA.

Unmatched junction bases numbered 9, after V lost 8 bases and J lost 10 bases. The CDR3 has 11 amino acids. Germline CDR1 reads DFQATT; CDR2 reads SNEGSKA (reference sequence). As originally analysed: Nucleated cell number was recorded as an estimate derived from reference gene primer amplification. TCRdb keeps only in-frame clones here, not all; method: immunoSEQ multiplex PCR. That table is the source of V, J and clone size, and D and trimming were worked out from the DNA. The sample lists 99,000 or so clones; roughly nine tenths were seen once. This receptor was taken from a human donor in a cohort sampled during active COVID-19. Sequencing was performed on peripheral blood. This rearrangement joins TRBV20-1 to TRBJ2-7, with 9 bases identical to TRBD2. The CDR3 spells CSPGTSTTQYF. CDR3 DNA: TGCAGTCCCGGGACTAGCACCACTCAGTACTTC.